A selection of T cell receptor beta chains follows, all from one sample in a study of shared clonotypes between healthy human individuals. The data were produced by immunoSEQ multiplex PCR, yet TCRdb's version contains in-frame clones alone and is incomplete. The sample includes around 580,000 clones, roughly 98% of them seen just once. Sequencing was done on a sample of naive CD8+ T cells sorted from blood. The receptors here all came from a man aged 25-45 years in good health. Both conserved end residues are part of each CDR3. A D gene is named only where the DNA matches it firmly. Size is stated for part of the rows, as once, few or many counts, or as a class when the clone is expanded.

TRBJ2-7 NA NA TRBV15 TGTGCCACCAGCAGAGATGTAGGGACCTACGAGCAGTACTTC CATSRDVGTYEQYF
TRBJ1-1 NA NA TRBV7-9 TGTGCCAGCAGCCTAATACAGATTGAAGCTTTCTTT CASSLIQIEAFF
TRBJ2-2 NA once TRBV27 TGTGCCAGCAGTTTAAAACAGGTCACCGGGGAGCTGTTTTTT CASSLKQVTGELFF
TRBJ1-2 NA NA TRBV6-1 TGTGCCAGCAGTGAAGCGCTCAGGGACTATGGCTACACCTTC CASSEALRDYGYTF
TRBJ2-7 TRBD2 NA TRBV19 TGTGCCAGTAGTGCGAGCGGGAGCTACGAGCAGTACTTC CASSASGSYEQYF
TRBJ1-5 NA NA TRBV28 TGTGCCAGCAGTTTTAACACCTATAGCAATCAGCCCCAGCATTTT CASSFNTYSNQPQHF
TRBJ1-1 TRBD1 NA TRBV7-2 TGTGCCAGCAGCTTAGTGGGGACAGGGGGGAGATCCTGGAACACTGAAGCTTTCTTT CASSLVGTGGRSWNTEAFF
TRBJ2-3 TRBD1 NA TRBV9 TGTGCCAGCAGCGTCCCTGGACAGGGAGGCACAGATACGCAGTATTTT CASSVPGQGGTDTQYF
TRBJ2-7 NA once TRBV5-4 TGTGCCTCAGGAAGGAAAGGGGCCTACGAGCAGTACTTC CASGRKGAYEQYF
TRBJ2-6 NA NA TRBV9 TGTGCCAGCAGCGTAGTACCAGGACTTAGTGGGGCCAACGTCCTGACTTTC CASSVVPGLSGANVLTF
TRBJ2-3 TRBD2 NA TRBV2 TGTGCCAGCAGTGTTACCCGGGGGGGGTCAGGCACAGATACGCAGTATTTT CASSVTRGGSGTDTQYF
TRBJ2-5 TRBD1 NA TRBV4-1 TGCGCCAGCAGCCACCTTGACAGGGGAAGGAACCAAGAGACCCAGTACTTC CASSHLDRGRNQETQYF
TRBJ2-5 NA NA TRBV6-4 TGTGCCAGCAGTGATCAGGGCAGGGGATACCAAGAGACCCAGTACTTC CASSDQGRGYQETQYF
TRBJ2-1 NA NA TRBV15 TGTGCCACCAGCAGAGAGGGGATTAGCGGACACAATGAGCAGTTCTTC CATSREGISGHNEQFF
TRBJ1-1 NA NA TRBV28 TGTGCCAGCGTCCTGGGCAGAAGTGTCACTGAAGCTTTCTTT CASVLGRSVTEAFF
TRBJ2-7 NA NA TRBV27 TGTGCCAGCAGTTTAGGTCACCAGCTCTACGAGCAGTACTTC CASSLGHQLYEQYF
TRBJ2-7 NA NA TRBV11-2 TGTGCCAGCAGCTTATTCCCCGCCGGGCCGGCTACGGGGGAGCAGTACTTC CASSLFPAGPATGEQYF
TRBJ2-1 TRBD2 once TRBV7-9 TGTGCCAGCAGCTCCCTAGCGGGAGGGGGAAATGAGCAGTTCTTC CASSSLAGGGNEQFF
TRBJ1-1 NA NA TRBV5-8 TGTGCCAGCAGCTCCAGCAGGTGGACAGTACCTTTCTTT CASSSSRWTVPFF
TRBJ1-2 NA NA TRBV29-1 TGCAGCGTTGAAACTACAGGACCCCCCAACGGACCGTATGGCTACACCTTC CSVETTGPPNGPYGYTF
TRBJ2-7 NA NA TRBV4-2 TGTGCCAGCAGCCAAGCGGCAGCCTACGAGCAGTACTTC CASSQAAAYEQYF
TRBJ1-1 NA NA TRBV29-1 TGCAGCGTTGAAGTGCCGGGATCTCCTAGGGCCATGAACACTGAAGCTTTCTTT CSVEVPGSPRAMNTEAFF
TRBJ2-1 TRBD1 NA TRBV7-9 TGTGCCAGCAGCTTAGGCAGGGGGAGCTACAATGAGCAGTTCTTC CASSLGRGSYNEQFF
TRBJ2-2 NA NA TRBV30 TGTGCCTGGAGTCGACTAGTTTGGCGGGAGCTGTTTTTT CAWSRLVWRELFF
TRBJ2-3 TRBD1 NA TRBV11-2 TGTGCCAGCAGCTCTACAGGGGCGACGCAGTATTTT CASSSTGATQYF
TRBJ1-2 TRBD1 NA TRBV4-1 TGCGCCAGCAGCCAAGTCTCGGGACAGGGTCTGGGCTACACCTTC CASSQVSGQGLGYTF
TRBJ1-2 NA NA TRBV29-1 TGCAGCGTTGATAGGGGGTCACGCTACACCTTC CSVDRGSRYTF
TRBJ1-5 NA NA TRBV27 TGTGCCAGCAGTCCGTCGGGGGGCGATAGCAATCAGCCCCAGCATTTT CASSPSGGDSNQPQHF
TRBJ2-3 TRBD1 NA TRBV7-9 TGTGCCAGCAGCTTAGAGACAGGGGGAAGCACAGATACGCAGTATTTT CASSLETGGSTDTQYF
TRBJ2-2 TRBD2 once TRBV29-1 TGCAGCGTTGAAGATTCCGGTAAGACTAGCGCTTACGCGAACACCGGGGAGCTGTTTTTT CSVEDSGKTSAYANTGELFF
TRBJ2-7 TRBD1 NA TRBV28 TGTGCCAGCAGGAGGACCGGGACAGGGCGCTACGAGCAGTACTTC CASRRTGTGRYEQYF
TRBJ2-7 TRBD2 NA TRBV7-9 TGTGCCAGCAGCGCGACTAGCGGGAGGGTCGACGAGCAGTACTTC CASSATSGRVDEQYF
TRBJ1-4 NA NA TRBV7-8 TGTGCCAGCAGCTTATGGGTGGGGGTGGATAATGAAAAACTGTTTTTT CASSLWVGVDNEKLFF
TRBJ2-1 TRBD1 NA TRBV7-6 TGTGCCAGCAGCTTCGGCGGGACAGGGGGCAATGAGCAGTTCTTC CASSFGGTGGNEQFF
TRBJ2-7 TRBD1 NA TRBV7-9 TGTGCCAGCAGCTTAACAGGGACAGGGTGGAGATACGAGCAGTACTTC CASSLTGTGWRYEQYF
TRBJ2-1 NA NA TRBV18 TGTGCCAGCTCACCATCGGACAATGAGCAGTTCTTC CASSPSDNEQFF
TRBJ2-2 NA NA TRBV2 TGTGCCAGCATCAGGCGGGAACTGACCGGGGAGCTGTTTTTT CASIRRELTGELFF
TRBJ2-7 NA NA TRBV6-5 TGTGCCAGCAGTTACCACGGACAGTCCGAGCAGTACTTC CASSYHGQSEQYF
TRBJ1-1 NA NA TRBV10-2 TGCGCCAGCAGTGAGTCGACAGGTTGGACCGAAATCTTT CASSESTGWTEIF
TRBJ2-2 TRBD1 NA TRBV7-9 TGTGCCAGCAGCGCGACCGGGACAGTGAACACCGGGGAGCTGTTTTTT CASSATGTVNTGELFF
TRBJ2-2 NA NA TRBV5-1 TGCGCCAGCAGCTATACAGCAAATACCGGGGAGCTGTTTTTT CASSYTANTGELFF
TRBJ2-7 TRBD2 once TRBV14 TGTGCCAGCAGCCAGACCAGCGGGAGGGCCTACGAGCAGTACTTC CASSQTSGRAYEQYF
TRBJ2-2 NA once TRBV6-6 TGTGCCAGCAGTTACTCTCCACTAACGAACACCGGGGAGCTGTTTTTT CASSYSPLTNTGELFF
TRBJ1-1 NA NA TRBV29-1 TGCAGCGTATTTAGTCTGAACACTGAAGCTTTCTTT CSVFSLNTEAFF
TRBJ2-1 NA NA TRBV11-3 TGTGCCAGCAGCTCAAAGAGCGGAGGCTCCTACAATGAGCAGTTCTTC CASSSKSGGSYNEQFF
TRBJ2-2 TRBD1 NA TRBV7-9 TGTGCCAGCAGCTTGGGACAGGCGAACACCGGGGAGCTGTTTTTT CASSLGQANTGELFF
TRBJ2-1 TRBD2 NA TRBV29-1 TGCAGCAGTAGGAGCGGGGCCAACAATGAGCAGTTCTTC CSSRSGANNEQFF
TRBJ2-7 TRBD2 NA TRBV5-1 TGCGCCAGCAGCTTGGAGCGGGGTCCCTACGAGCAGTACTTC CASSLERGPYEQYF
TRBJ2-7 NA NA TRBV27 TGTGCCAGCAGTTTAGGGCTCTCCTACGAGCAGTACTTC CASSLGLSYEQYF
TRBJ1-2 NA NA TRBV10-3 TGTGCCATCAGTGATGGGGGGCGCATCTATGGCTACACCTTC CAISDGGRIYGYTF
TRBJ2-7 NA NA TRBV6-5 TGTGCCAGCAGTTATCACAAAGCTACTTCCCGCTACGAGCAGTACTTC CASSYHKATSRYEQYF
TRBJ2-7 TRBD2 NA TRBV30 TGTGCCTATAGCGGGAGGGCCTACGAGCAGTACTTC CAYSGRAYEQYF
TRBJ1-1 TRBD1 NA TRBV29-1 TGCAGCGCCGGCAGGGGGACGAACACTGAAGCTTTCTTT CSAGRGTNTEAFF
TRBJ2-1 NA NA TRBV25-1 TGTGCCAGCAGTGAAGGGCTCGGTGAGCAGTTCTTC CASSEGLGEQFF
TRBJ2-3 TRBD2 NA TRBV7-8 TGTGCCAGCAGCTTAGTGGCGGGAGGAACAGATACGCAGTATTTT CASSLVAGGTDTQYF